This passage covers 19 T cell receptor beta chains from one sample sequenced in a study of blood T cell repertoires in COVID-19. Generated by immunoSEQ multiplex PCR, the TCRdb table keeps only in-frame clones and is missing some. The repertoire includes about 38,000 clones, 87% of them detected once, and around 24% sits in the top ten. The specimen was peripheral blood. These receptors were taken from a man in his fifties or sixties with active or convalescent COVID-19.

The rearrangement links TRBV7-2 to TRBJ2-1; D gene ambiguous. This CDR3 is 13 amino acids long. The germline V gene has CDR1 SGHTA and CDR2 FQGNSA. Deletions cut 4 bases from V and 9 bases from J, with 13 bases between. CDR3 sequence (DNA): TGTGCCAGCAGCTCTGGTGGAGTAAGTGAGCAGTTCTTC. Translated, it gives CASSSGGVSEQFF. Together with reference TRBV7-2 and TRBJ2-1, the CDR3 gives the full variable domain: GAGVSQSPSNKVTEKGKDVELRCDPISGHTALYWYRQSLGQGLEFLIYFQGNSAPDKSGLPSDRFSAERTGGSVSTLTIQRTQQEDSAVYLCASSSGGVSEQFFGPGTRLTVL.

The gene calls are TRBV5-8 and TRBJ2-7; weak D call: TRBD1 (5 bases). The CDR3 contains 14 residues. Trimming left V 4 bases short and J 2 bases short, with 13 bases between. The germline V gene encodes CDR1 SGHTS and CDR2 YDEGEE. CDR3 in DNA: TGTGCCAGCAGCCGGAAGGGGAATACCTACGAGCAGTACGTC. This translates into CASSRKGNTYEQYV.

In DNA form, the CDR3 reads TGCAGCGTTGAGGGAGGTACACGAAACCCCCCGGTCTGCTACGAGCAGTACGTC. Translating it yields CSVEGGTRNPPVCYEQYV. The V gene is TRBV29-1, the J gene TRBJ2-7; D may be TRBD2 (6 bases). The CDR3 is 18 residues long. Germline V CDR1 and CDR2: SQVTM, ANQGSEA. V lost 3 bases and J 3 bases, leaving 27 bases between the germline ends.

The genes are TRBV29-1 and TRBJ1-1, with D possibly TRBD1 on 5 matching bases. The CDR3 is 16 amino acids. Trimming cost V 0 bases and J 1 base, with 15 bases left between them. Germline CDR1 and CDR2: SQVTM and ANQGSEA. The CDR3 DNA is TGCAGCGTTGAAGATCGGGGGGACCGGAGGAACACTGAAGCTTTCTTT. The encoded protein is CSVEDRGDRRNTEAFF.

The chain carries TRBV5-4 and TRBJ1-4; 7 bases agree with TRBD1. Germline CDR1 and CDR2: SGHNT and YYREEE (reference sequence). V was pared by 4 bases and J by 0 bases, with 6 bases of the junction left unmatched. There are 16 residues in the CDR3. CDR3 in amino acids: CASSPGQDATNEKLFF. The CDR3 region has the DNA TGTGCCAGCAGCCCCGGACAGGATGCAACTAATGAAAAACTGTTTTTT.

The J gene is TRBJ1-1, the V gene TRBV3-1 (or the pseudogene TRBV3-2); unclear D gene. V dropped 2 bases and J dropped 3 bases, with 10 bases sitting between them. This CDR3 has 14 residues. Germline V gene data show CDR1 as LGHDT and CDR2 as YNNKEL (reference sequence). CDR3 DNA sequence: TGTGCCAGCAGCCAACTTCCAGGTGACACTGAAGCTTTCTTT. It encodes CASSQLPGDTEAFF.

This chain links TRBV9 with TRBJ2-7; 9 bases are shared with TRBD1. CDR1 and CDR2 (germline): SGDLS, YYNGEE. The junction had 4 bases not matched to a gene; V was cut back by 0 bases and J by 6 bases. The CDR3 has 14 amino acids. CDR3 nucleotide sequence: TGTGCCAGCAGCGTAGTCACAGGGGGCGGCGAGCAGTACTTC. This codes for CASSVVTGGGEQYF.

The chain links TRBV30 to TRBJ2-1, with TRBD2 identical over 10 bases. This CDR3 contains 15 residues. V trimming: 0 bases; J trimming: 8 bases; junction bases outside the gene matches: 7. The germline V gene has CDR1 GTSNPN and CDR2 SVGIG (reference sequence). DNA of the CDR3: TGTGCCTGGAGTGTAAGCGGGGGGGCCTCGGATGAGCAGTTCTTC. This encodes CAWSVSGGASDEQFF.

This chain uses TRBV18 with TRBJ1-5, with TRBD1 identical over 7 bases. V lost 6 bases and J lost 3; bases outside the gene matches: 8. From germline, CDR1 is KGHSH and CDR2 LQKENI. The CDR3 is 15 residues long. CDR3 sequence (DNA): TGTGCCAGCTCGGCAACAGGACAGGTCAATCAGCCCCAGCATTTT. This gives the protein CASSATGQVNQPQHF.

This chain joins TRBV4-2 and TRBJ2-5; tentative D call: TRBD2 (9 bases). This CDR3 has 16 amino acids. Trimming took 4 bases from V and 2 from J, leaving 17 bases between them. CDR1 is LGHNA, CDR2 YNFKEQ, per germline. Here the CDR3 reads CASSPQGAGGQETQYF. The CDR3 nucleotides read TGTGCCAGCAGCCCCCAGGGGGCGGGGGGGCAAGAGACCCAGTACTTC.

This chain uses TRBV7-9 with TRBJ1-1, with 8 bases that match TRBD1. The CDR3 covers 16 residues. Germline V gene sequence: CDR1 SEHNR, CDR2 FQNEAQ (reference sequence). Unmatched junction bases numbered 8, after V lost 5 bases and J lost 0 bases. CDR3 coding DNA: TGTGCCAGCAGCAACCGGGACAGGACAGTGAACACTGAAGCTTTCTTT. This gives the protein CASSNRDRTVNTEAFF.

The V gene is TRBV6-2 or TRBV6-3, the J gene TRBJ2-5; 12 positions match TRBD2. The CDR3 runs 17 residues. The V gene's germline CDR1 is MNHEY and CDR2 SVGEGT. Trimming at V came to 5 bases and at J to 1 base, leaving 8 bases not matched to a gene. The CDR3 loop is CASSTSGGPKIQETQYF. The CDR3, as DNA: TGTGCCAGCAGTACTAGCGGGGGGCCAAAAATCCAAGAGACCCAGTACTTC.

This CDR3 reads CASSLGGQGKDEAFF. CDR3 nucleotides: TGTGCCAGCAGCCTGGGGGGACAGGGGAAGGATGAAGCTTTCTTT. The chain has TRBV7-9 and TRBJ1-1; 10 bases match TRBD1. CDR3 size: 15 residues. With 5 bases clipped from V and 7 bases from J, the junction kept 10 bases outside the gene matches. Looked up from germline, CDR1 is SEHNR and CDR2 is FQNEAQ (reference sequence).

This chain uses TRBV5-6 with TRBJ1-1, with 8 positions matching TRBD1. This CDR3 has 14 residues. Trimming took 4 bases from V and 0 from J; bases not matched to a gene: 2. The germline CDR1 and CDR2 sequences are SGHDT and YYEEEE. The CDR3 loop is CASSRTGLNTEAFF. Written as DNA, the CDR3 is TGTGCCAGCAGCCGGACAGGGTTGAACACTGAAGCTTTCTTT.

V is TRBV6-2 or TRBV6-3 and J is TRBJ2-7; 8 nucleotides align to TRBD1. V dropped 6 bases and J dropped 3; count of bases not matched to a gene: 13. The length of the CDR3 is 16 residues. The germline V gene has CDR1 MNHEY and CDR2 SVGEGT. The CDR3 loop is CASSPTLFGQGYEQYF. CDR3 sequence (DNA): TGTGCCAGCAGCCCCACCCTCTTTGGACAGGGCTACGAGCAGTACTTC.

The rearrangement joins TRBV15 to TRBJ1-5; D unclear. Germline V lookup: CDR1 LNHNV, CDR2 YYDKDF (reference sequence). Trimming left V 0 bases short and J 3 bases short, with 12 bases between. This CDR3 is 16 amino acids long. For the CDR3, the DNA is TGTGCCACCAGCAGAGATGCGAGTTTGGTCAATCAGCCCCAGCATTTT. This sequence encodes CATSRDASLVNQPQHF.

The gene calls are TRBV2 and TRBJ1-5, with TRBD1 matching over 7 bases. CDR1 and CDR2 from the germline V gene are SNHLY and FYNNEI. CDR3 length: 14 amino acids. V shed 5 bases and J 7 bases; nucleotides not matched to a gene: 8. CDR3 sequence: CASSRQGGSQPQHF. The CDR3 DNA reads as TGTGCCAGCAGTCGACAGGGTGGGAGCCAGCCCCAGCATTTT.

This clone is a singleton in its sample. CDR3: CASSLLGAGGMSDTQYF. In DNA, the CDR3 is TGTGCCAGCAGCCTCCTGGGGGCGGGGGGGATGTCAGATACGCAGTATTTT. This chain links TRBV28 with TRBJ2-3; 9 bases map to TRBD2. CDR1 and CDR2 (germline): MDHEN, SYDVKM. Trimming removed 6 bases from V and 4 bases from J; junction bases left unmatched: 14. The CDR3 has 17 amino acids.

V gene TRBV4-1 combines with J gene TRBJ1-5; TRBD1 might be the D (6 bases). The germline CDR1 and CDR2 sequences are MGHRA and YSYEKL. The CDR3 totals 18 residues. V lost 7 bases, J lost 2 bases, and 24 bases lay in between. The CDR3 sequence is CASTPSGGQGRGNQPQHF. For the CDR3, the DNA is TGCGCCAGCACCCCAAGCGGGGGGCAGGGTCGGGGCAATCAGCCCCAGCATTTT.